The clone carrying this T cell receptor (beta chain) was observed a handful of times. This sample was included in a study of blood T cell repertoires in COVID-19. As for the study in general: The analysed material was cDNA or gDNA that came from T cells, B-cell-depleted T cells, or PBMCs.

The table came from immunoSEQ multiplex PCR; TCRdb's copy has only in-frame clones and leaves some out. The sample has about 190,000 clones; 84% are singletons. Trimming removed 7 bases from V and 0 bases from J; junction bases left unmatched: 5. Germline CDR1 SQVTM, CDR2 ANQGSEA. The CDR3 is 14 amino acids. The TCR sequence derives from a woman in her twenties or thirties who had recovered from COVID-19. The sample taken for sequencing was PBMCs or T cells enriched from blood (not recorded which). V gene TRBV29-1 combines with J gene TRBJ1-3, with 8 positions matching TRBD1. The CDR3 spells CSGTGGFSGNTIYF. CDR3 nucleotide sequence: TGCAGCGGAACAGGGGGATTCTCTGGAAACACCATATATTTT.